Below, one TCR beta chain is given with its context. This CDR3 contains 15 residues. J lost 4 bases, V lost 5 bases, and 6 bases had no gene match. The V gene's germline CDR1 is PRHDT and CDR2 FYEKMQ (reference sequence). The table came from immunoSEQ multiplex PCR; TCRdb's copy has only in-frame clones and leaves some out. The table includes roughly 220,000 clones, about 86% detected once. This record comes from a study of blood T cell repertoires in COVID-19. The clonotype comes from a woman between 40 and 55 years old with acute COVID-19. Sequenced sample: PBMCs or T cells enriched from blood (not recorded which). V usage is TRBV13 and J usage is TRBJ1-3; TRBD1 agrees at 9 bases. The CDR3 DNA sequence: TGTGCCAGCAGCCTAACTACAGGGGGCGGAAACACCATATATTTT. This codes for CASSLTTGGGNTIYF.